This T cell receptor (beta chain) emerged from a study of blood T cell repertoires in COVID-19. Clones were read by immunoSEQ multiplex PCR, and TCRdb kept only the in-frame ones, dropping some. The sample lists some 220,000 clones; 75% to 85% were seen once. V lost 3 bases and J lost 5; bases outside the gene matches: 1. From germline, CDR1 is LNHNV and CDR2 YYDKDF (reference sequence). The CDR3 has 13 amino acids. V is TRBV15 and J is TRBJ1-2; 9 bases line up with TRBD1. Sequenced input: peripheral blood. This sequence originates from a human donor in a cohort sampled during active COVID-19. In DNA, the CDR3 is TGTGCCACCAGCAGGGGACAGGGATATGGCTACACCTTC. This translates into CATSRGQGYGYTF.